A single sample is the source of the 20 T cell receptor beta chains below, sequenced in a study of shared T cell receptors in the human thymus. Using immunoSEQ multiplex PCR, the repertoire was profiled, and TCRdb retains in-frame clones only, with some absent. The table lists 550,000 to 800,000 clones, around 85% of them singletons. These same records also appear under a second study, on human thymus T cells.

Sequencing input: thymocytes. The source of these receptors is a girl younger than two with a congenital heart defect.

This clone has a single count. J is TRBJ2-7 and V is TRBV27; TRBD2 agrees at 7 bases. The CDR3 totals 14 residues. The V segment lost 4 bases and the J segment 3 bases; nucleotides outside the gene matches: 6. CDR1 MNHEY and CDR2 SMNVEV come from the germline V gene (reference sequence). CDR3 DNA: TGTGCCAGCAGTTGGGGGGGTCTGCACTACGAGCAGTACTTC. This sequence encodes CASSWGGLHYEQYF.

This chain links TRBV28 with TRBJ1-1; D perhaps matches TRBD1 (5 bases). Per germline, CDR1 MDHEN and CDR2 SYDVKM. Trimming removed 7 bases from V and 0 bases from J, with 24 bases in between. The CDR3 is 18 amino acids. The CDR3 nucleotides are TGTGCCAGCACCTATTTGAAGTCCACAGGTCCCGTGAACACTGAAGCTTTCTTT. It is translated as CASTYLKSTGPVNTEAFF.

The chain combines TRBV11-2 with TRBJ2-5; 8 bases line up with TRBD2. The CDR3 loop spans 16 amino acids. V shed 5 bases and J 5 bases; nucleotides not matched to a gene: 13. CDR1 is SGHAT, CDR2 FQNNGV, per germline. For the CDR3, the DNA is TGTGCCAGCAGCCCCGGGGGGGGGTCGCCGCCGGAGACCCAGTACTTC. It codes for CASSPGGGSPPETQYF. Filled out from reference TRBV11-2 and TRBJ2-5, the complete variable domain reads EAGVAQSPRYKIIEKRQSVAFWCNPISGHATLYWYQQILGQGPKLLIQFQNNGVVDDSQLPKDRFSAERLKGVDSTLKIQPAKLEDSAVYLCASSPGGGSPPETQYFGPGTRLLVL.

This sequence joins TRBV27 and TRBJ1-4, with 7 bases matching TRBD1. Germline lookup yields CDR1 MNHEY and CDR2 SMNVEV (reference sequence). The V and J ends lost 5 bases and 8 bases, in that order; junction bases with no gene match: 8. CDR3 length: 14 amino acids. The CDR3 here is CASSHPGGSEKLFF. The DNA for the CDR3 is TGTGCCAGCAGTCACCCAGGGGGTAGCGAAAAACTGTTTTTT.

The gene calls are TRBV20-1 and TRBJ2-5; D is undetermined. With the DNA end fitting TRBJ2-7 better, the J assignment may be wrong. Germline-derived CDR1 and CDR2 are DFQATT and SNEGSKA (reference sequence). The CDR3 spans 10 residues. In nucleotides, the CDR3 is TGCAGTGCTAACGGACACGAGCAGTACTTC. It encodes CSANGHEQYF.

The chain recombines TRBV5-4 with TRBJ2-5; perhaps TRBD1 as D (5 bases). Trimming pared 0 bases from V and 1 base from J, leaving 7 bases between. Germline values: CDR1 SGHNT, CDR2 YYREEE (reference sequence). This CDR3 contains 14 residues. Here the CDR3 reads CASSLGTPQETQYF. CDR3 DNA: TGTGCCAGCAGCTTGGGGACACCCCAAGAGACCCAGTACTTC.

The chain recombines TRBV27 with TRBJ2-7, with 8 positions matching TRBD1. This CDR3 is built from 16 residues. Unmatched junction bases numbered 7, after V lost 0 bases and J lost 3 bases. From germline, CDR1 is MNHEY and CDR2 SMNVEV (reference sequence). The CDR3 DNA reads TGTGCCAGCAGTTTATCCGACAGGGGTGACAACTACGAGCAGTACTTC. Protein product: CASSLSDRGDNYEQYF.

This clone has just one count. The chain employs TRBV15 and TRBJ1-2; 9 bases fit TRBD1. From germline, CDR1 is LNHNV and CDR2 YYDKDF (reference sequence). There are 17 residues in the CDR3. The J segment lost 4 bases and the V segment lost 3 bases, leaving 12 bases of the junction unmatched. The CDR3: CATSRAIQGATFYGYTF. The CDR3 nucleotides read TGTGCCACCAGCAGGGCGATACAGGGGGCCACCTTCTATGGCTACACCTTC.

The sample holds a few counts of this clone. J is TRBJ2-1 and V is TRBV12-5; tentatively, D is TRBD1 (6 bases). CDR3 length equals 18 residues. V lost 0 bases to trimming and J lost 0 bases, with 15 bases between them. Germline loops: CDR1 LGHNT, CDR2 FRNRAP. The CDR3 region is CASGLVPPRGSSYNEQFF. The CDR3 nucleotides read TGTGCTAGTGGTTTGGTCCCACCTAGGGGGAGCTCCTACAATGAGCAGTTCTTC.

The gene calls are TRBV2 and TRBJ2-7; TRBD1 matches 10 bases. The CDR3 spans 13 residues. Germline V gene lookup returns CDR1 SNHLY and CDR2 FYNNEI. Trimming cost V 6 bases and J 3 bases; bases outside gene matches: 2. CDR3 in amino acids: CASRGTGVYEQYF. In nucleotides, the CDR3 is TGTGCCAGCAGAGGGACAGGGGTCTACGAGCAGTACTTC.

The chain couples TRBV14 to TRBJ2-2, with 7 bases aligning to TRBD1. Germline assignment: CDR1 SGHDN and CDR2 FVKESK. The junction had 12 bases not matched to a gene; V was cut back by 4 bases and J by 7 bases. This CDR3 has 16 amino acids. Here the CDR3 reads CASSRETGAKSGELFF. The CDR3 region has the DNA TGTGCCAGCAGCCGGGAAACAGGGGCTAAGAGCGGGGAGCTGTTTTTT.

This clone was counted between two and nine times. Other DNA sequences in the sample encode the same CDR3. The chain employs TRBV5-1 and TRBJ2-3; D unresolved. The length of the CDR3 is 14 residues. Germline-derived CDR1 and CDR2 are SGHRS and YFSETQ. Trimming shortened V by 0 bases and J by 2 bases, and 7 bases separated the two germline ends. The CDR3 DNA reads TGCGCCAGCAGCTTGGGAGGCCCCACAGATACGCAGTATTTT. The encoded protein is CASSLGGPTDTQYF. The full variable domain, rest sourced from reference TRBV5-1 and TRBJ2-3, is KAGVTQTPRYLIKTRGQQVTLSCSPISGHRSVSWYQQTPGQGLQFLFEYFSETQRNKGNFPGRFSGRQFSNSRSEMNVSTLELGDSALYLCASSLGGPTDTQYFGPGTRLTVL.

The CDR3 region is CASSVGSVTEAFF. The CDR3 DNA is TGTGCCAGCAGCGTAGGATCAGTCACTGAAGCTTTCTTT. V is TRBV9 and J is TRBJ1-1, with D hard to call. V dropped 0 bases and J dropped 4 bases, with 7 bases sitting between them. Germline V CDR1 and CDR2: SGDLS, YYNGEE. CDR3 length: 13 amino acids.

The rearrangement uses TRBV21-1 and TRBJ1-1; whether TRBD1, the table's D call, matches the DNA was not checked. TRBV21-1 constitutes a pseudogene. CDR3 size: 14 residues. CDR3 bases: TGTGCCACACGCCCCCACAGTCTCGAAACTGAAGCTTTCTTT. This encodes CATRPHSLETEAFF.

The chain has TRBV14 and TRBJ2-7, with unresolved D. There are 15 residues in the CDR3. Germline V gene data show CDR1 as SGHDN and CDR2 as FVKESK. Trimming shortened V by 2 bases and J by 3 bases, and 14 bases separated the two germline ends. CDR3 in DNA: TGTGCCAGCAGCCAACCAGCCAACCTAGGCTACGAGCAGTACTTC. Its protein is CASSQPANLGYEQYF.

The V and J genes are TRBV5-5 and TRBJ2-7; TRBD1 matches at 9 bases. This CDR3 has 14 residues. Germline CDR1 reads SGHKS; CDR2 reads YYEKEE (reference sequence). V was clipped by 1 base and J by 4 bases; unmatched bases: 3. CDR3 nucleotide sequence: TGTGCCAGCAGCTTGAACAGGGGGCGGTACGAGCAGTACTTC. It translates to CASSLNRGRYEQYF.

V is TRBV5-6 and J is TRBJ2-5; 12 bases map to TRBD2. The CDR3 consists of 15 residues. In germline, CDR1 is SGHDT, CDR2 YYEEEE. Losses at the gene ends were 4 bases for V and 0 bases for J; bases not matched to a gene: 1. The CDR3 DNA follows: TGTGCCAGCAGCCCTAGCGGGGGGGACCAAGAGACCCAGTACTTC. Protein sequence: CASSPSGGDQETQYF. Using reference TRBV5-6 and TRBJ2-5 for the parts outside the CDR3, the full variable domain is DAGVTQSPTHLIKTRGQQVTLRCSPKSGHDTVSWYQQALGQGPQFIFQYYEEEERQRGNFPDRFSGHQFPNYSSELNVNALLLGDSALYLCASSPSGGDQETQYFGPGTRLLVL.

This clone came up once. The V call is TRBV7-2, the J call TRBJ2-7, with 15 positions matching TRBD2. Per the germline V gene, CDR1 is SGHTA and CDR2 is FQGNSA. Trimming cost V 0 bases and J 6 bases; bases outside gene matches: 6. The CDR3 consists of 17 residues. This chain's CDR3 is CASSLARTSGGALEQYF. The DNA of the CDR3 is TGTGCCAGCAGCTTAGCTAGGACTAGCGGGGGGGCCCTCGAGCAGTACTTC.

CDR3 sequence reads: CASSPGQGPTNEKLFF. The CDR3 nucleotides are TGTGCCAGCTCACCGGGACAGGGGCCGACTAATGAAAAACTGTTTTTT. The gene calls are TRBV18 and TRBJ1-4, with 10 positions matching TRBD1. This CDR3 has 16 amino acids. Germline-derived CDR1 and CDR2 are KGHSH and LQKENI. The V gene end was trimmed by 3 bases and the J gene end by 2 bases; junction bases not matched to a gene: 3.

The table lists this clone with a few counts. The V gene is TRBV4-3, the J gene TRBJ2-6; D might be TRBD2 (5 bases). CDR1 is LGHNA, CDR2 YSLEER, per germline. This CDR3 is built from 16 residues. V gave up 1 base and J gave up 2 bases, with 9 bases separating them. The CDR3 region has the DNA TGCGCCAGCAGCCAAGGGAAGGAGGCTGGGGCCAACGTCCTGACTTTC. This translates into CASSQGKEAGANVLTF.